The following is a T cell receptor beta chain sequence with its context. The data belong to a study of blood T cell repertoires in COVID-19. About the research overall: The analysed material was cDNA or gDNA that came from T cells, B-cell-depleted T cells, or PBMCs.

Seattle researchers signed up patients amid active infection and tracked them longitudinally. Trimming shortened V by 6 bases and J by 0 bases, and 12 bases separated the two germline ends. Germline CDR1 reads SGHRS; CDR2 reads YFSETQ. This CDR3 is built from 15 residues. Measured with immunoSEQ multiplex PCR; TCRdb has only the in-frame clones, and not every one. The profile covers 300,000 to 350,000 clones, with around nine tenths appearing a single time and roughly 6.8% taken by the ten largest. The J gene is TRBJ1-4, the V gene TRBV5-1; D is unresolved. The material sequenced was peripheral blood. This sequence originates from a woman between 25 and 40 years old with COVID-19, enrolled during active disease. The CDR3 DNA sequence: TGCGCCAGCACGGAAGGAGGAGCAACTAATGAAAAACTGTTTTTT. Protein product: CASTEGGATNEKLFF.